These 8 T cell receptor beta chains originate from one sample sequenced in a study of low-dose radiotherapy and immunotherapy resistance in tumors. Both TCRalpha and TCRbeta chains were reverse transcribed with V-gene-specific primers. PCR amplification of the TCRs was performed with Phusion for 15 to 25 PCR cycles, and it relied on a constant-region primer together with a V-primer adapter. TCRdb re-called the reads with MiXCR, one entry per CDR3 protein. The sample gives 75,000 to 95,000 distinct CDR3 sequences, 18% of which show up once; under 7.5% is in the top ten. Time point in this sample: before trial treatment. This sample comprised PBMCs, obtained before treatment. All receptors come from a male donor with prostate cancer.

This clonotype appeared many times. The gene calls are TRBV28 and TRBJ2-7; 8 bases align to TRBD2. The V and J ends lost 2 bases and 0 bases, in that order; junction bases with no gene match: 18. Germline CDR1 MDHEN, CDR2 SYDVKM. This CDR3 comprises 20 residues. The CDR3, as DNA: TGTGCCAGCAGTTTACTGCCGGCCAGGGTAGCGGGAACTACCTCCTACGAGCAGTACTTC. This gives the protein CASSLLPARVAGTTSYEQYF.

With regard to this clonotype: This likely reflects a read error, since a far larger clone is one base away. V and J are TRBV5-1 and TRBJ2-7, with 11 bases aligning to TRBD2. Looked up from germline, CDR1 is SGHRS and CDR2 is YFSETQ. With V trimmed by 4 bases and J by 7 bases, 7 bases remained unmatched. The CDR3 loop spans 14 amino acids. Here the CDR3 reads CASSTGLAVLEQYF. CDR3 coding DNA: TGCGCCAGCAGCACGGGACTAGCGGTCCTAGAGCAGTACTTC.

The chain links TRBV11-2 to TRBJ1-1, with 9 bases fitting TRBD1. CDR1 is SGHAT, CDR2 FQNNGV, per germline. Losses at the gene ends were 4 bases for V and 10 bases for J; bases not matched to a gene: 7. The CDR3 has 13 residues. The CDR3 region has the DNA TGTGCCAGCAGCTCTAACAGGGGGCTGGGAGCTTTCTTT. This sequence encodes CASSSNRGLGAFF.

This clonotype was found many times. The chain carries TRBV11-3 and TRBJ2-2; 8 positions agree with TRBD2. With V trimmed by 5 bases and J by 5 bases, 16 bases remained unmatched. The CDR3 spans 18 residues. Germline-derived CDR1 and CDR2 are SGHNT and YENEEA. CDR3 nucleotide sequence: TGTGCCAGCAGCCTCAGAACCGGGGGGGGCGGGGGAACCGGGGAGCTGTTTTTT. Its translation is CASSLRTGGGGGTGELFF.

This clonotype was counted at least ten times. The chain employs TRBV11-3 and TRBJ2-1; 8 positions match TRBD1. V lost 6 bases, J lost 7 bases, and 11 bases stayed unmatched. The CDR3 has 15 residues. Germline lookup yields CDR1 SGHNT and CDR2 YENEEA. The CDR3 DNA reads as TGTGCCAGCAGAGAGAGGACCGGGGACAGGAATGAGCAGTTCTTC. It yields the protein CASRERTGDRNEQFF.

At least ten counts were recorded for this clonotype. The chain has TRBV5-4 and TRBJ1-1; 8 positions match TRBD1. The junction had 9 bases not matched to a gene; V was cut back by 5 bases and J by 0 bases. Germline CDR1 reads SGHNT; CDR2 reads YYREEE (reference sequence). CDR3 size: 16 residues. DNA of the CDR3: TGTGCCAGCAGTCATGGGGGGGACAGGATGAACACTGAAGCTTTCTTT. Encoded protein: CASSHGGDRMNTEAFF.

This clonotype was detected many times. This chain links TRBV7-9 with TRBJ2-2; TRBD1 matches at 8 bases. The V gene's germline CDR1 is SEHNR and CDR2 FQNEAQ (reference sequence). The CDR3 spans 17 residues. V trimming: 1 base; J trimming: 5 bases; junction bases outside the gene matches: 9. The DNA for the CDR3 is TGTGCCAGCAGCTTAGGGGACAGGATGTACGGAACCGGGGAGCTGTTTTTT. It translates to CASSLGDRMYGTGELFF.

This clonotype was seen repeatedly, ten times or more. The chain carries TRBV14 and TRBJ1-1; no firm D call. The CDR3 contains 12 residues. Trimming took off 6 bases at V and 6 bases at J, with 11 bases between the two ends. Per germline, CDR1 SGHDN and CDR2 FVKESK. Written as DNA, the CDR3 is TGTGCCAGCAGTCCGGGGTGGGCTGAAGCTTTCTTT. The encoded protein is CASSPGWAEAFF.